What follows are 17 T cell receptor beta chains derived from one specimen sequenced in a study of spatial heterogeneity in lung cancer. Indicated time point: sample taken at primary tumor resection. TCRdb passed the 5' RACE reads through MiXCR, listing each CDR3 protein once. Seen here are about 2,000 distinct CDR3 sequences, 24% observed once, and the top ten hold roughly 25%. The sequencing here drew on normal lung tissue next to the tumor, taken at surgery. These receptors were obtained from a male donor with early-stage non-small cell lung cancer.

This chain connects TRBV20-1 to TRBJ2-7; 11 bases agree with TRBD1. The length of the CDR3 is 13 residues. CDR1 DFQATT and CDR2 SNEGSKA come from the germline V gene (reference sequence). V lost 1 base and J lost 4; bases outside the gene matches: 0. The CDR3 spells CSARGDRGYEQYF. The CDR3 DNA reads TGCAGTGCTAGAGGGGACAGGGGGTACGAGCAGTACTTC.

Written as DNA, the CDR3 is TGTGCCAGCAGTTATAGAAGCATAGCGAACACCGGGGAGCTGTTTTTT. Protein sequence: CASSYRSIANTGELFF. The V and J genes are TRBV7-9 and TRBJ2-2; D call uncertain. Per germline, CDR1 SEHNR and CDR2 FQNEAQ (reference sequence). This CDR3 has 16 amino acids. V lost 6 bases to trimming and J lost 0 bases, with 14 bases between them.

By its share, this clonotype is large. The chain has TRBV5-5 and TRBJ1-1; D is unclear. CDR1 is SGHKS and CDR2 is YYEKEE in the germline V gene (reference sequence). The CDR3 sequence is 13 residues long. V was cut by 0 bases and J by 2 bases, with 5 bases left in between. The CDR3 sequence: CASSLGENTEAFF. CDR3 DNA sequence: TGTGCCAGCAGCTTGGGAGAAAACACTGAAGCTTTCTTT.

The chain couples TRBV2 to TRBJ2-1; no clear D. V was shortened by 6 bases and J by 7 bases, with 7 bases between the two germline ends. Per the germline V gene, CDR1 is SNHLY and CDR2 is FYNNEI. The CDR3 has 11 residues. CDR3 in amino acids: CASRDENEQFF. Here the CDR3 DNA reads TGTGCCAGCAGAGACGAGAATGAGCAGTTCTTC.

This chain joins TRBV4-3 and TRBJ1-5; D possibly corresponds to TRBD1 (6 bases). Germline lookup yields CDR1 LGHNA and CDR2 YSLEER. V was clipped by 0 bases and J by 5 bases, with 11 bases between them. The CDR3 runs 15 residues. CDR3 DNA: TGCGCCAGCAGCCAAGATACAGGGTGGTATCAGCCCCAGCATTTT. This codes for CASSQDTGWYQPQHF.

In its sample, this clonotype is medium-sized. This chain links TRBV13 with TRBJ2-2, with 10 positions matching TRBD2. The trim removed 0 bases at V and 4 bases at J, leaving 2 bases unmatched. Germline V gives CDR1 PRHDT, CDR2 FYEKMQ (reference sequence). The CDR3 runs 16 residues. DNA of the CDR3: TGTGCCAGCAGCTTAGGGCTAGCGGGAGTCACCGGGGAGCTGTTTTTT. It codes for CASSLGLAGVTGELFF.

Within the sample, this clonotype is large (0.1 to 1%). This sequence joins TRBV5-1 and TRBJ2-1, with TRBD2 identical over 9 bases. CDR3 length: 13 residues. Germline V lookup: CDR1 SGHRS, CDR2 YFSETQ. The junction had 2 bases not matched to a gene; V was cut back by 5 bases and J by 5 bases. CDR3 in amino acids: CASRSSGDNEQFF. The CDR3 region has the DNA TGCGCCAGCAGGTCTAGCGGGGACAATGAGCAGTTCTTC.

This clonotype was detected many times. The chain combines TRBV20-1 with TRBJ2-5; unclear D gene. V was pared by 3 bases and J by 3 bases, with 11 bases between. The germline gives CDR1 DFQATT, CDR2 SNEGSKA (reference sequence). CDR3 size: 13 residues. In DNA, the CDR3 is TGCAGTGCTAGGGACCAAAATAAAGAGACCCAGTACTTC. Its translation is CSARDQNKETQYF.

This clonotype was counted between two and nine times. The chain has TRBV28 and TRBJ2-2; 9 nucleotides match TRBD2. The germline CDR1 and CDR2 sequences are MDHEN and SYDVKM. The CDR3 has 16 residues. The trim removed 4 bases at V and 3 bases at J, leaving 6 bases unmatched. In DNA, the CDR3 is TGTGCCAGCAGTTCCCCGGGCGGGAGGGACACCGGGGAGCTGTTTTTT. This codes for CASSSPGGRDTGELFF.

A few counts support this clonotype. The rearrangement joins TRBV7-2 to TRBJ2-7; a possible D gene is TRBD2 (6 bases). Germline-derived CDR1 and CDR2 are SGHTA and FQGNSA. The CDR3 extends over 13 amino acids. V lost 4 bases to trimming and J lost 4 bases, with 11 bases between them. In DNA form, the CDR3 reads TGTGCCAGCAGCTCAAACGCGGGGTACGAGCAGTACTTC. It is translated as CASSSNAGYEQYF.

This clonotype showed up just a few times. The chain links TRBV5-6 to TRBJ2-3, with D possibly matching TRBD2 (6 bases). The CDR3 totals 16 residues. Germline V gene data show CDR1 as SGHDT and CDR2 as YYEEEE. Trimming cost V 1 base and J 2 bases, with 14 bases left between them. CDR3 protein: CASSLPSVILTDTQYF. The CDR3 DNA reads as TGTGCCAGCAGCTTGCCTAGCGTGATTCTCACAGATACGCAGTATTTT.

In this sample, this clonotype turned up once. This sequence joins TRBV5-1 and TRBJ1-1; 8 bases match TRBD1. The ends lost 2 bases at V and 2 bases at J; junction bases unmatched: 5. Germline V lookup: CDR1 SGHRS, CDR2 YFSETQ. The CDR3 has 15 amino acids. The CDR3 loop is CASSFQQGGNTEAFF. For the CDR3, the DNA is TGCGCCAGCAGCTTCCAACAGGGGGGCAACACTGAAGCTTTCTTT.

This chain joins TRBV5-1 and TRBJ2-2, with 8 nucleotides matching TRBD1. The CDR3 runs to 15 residues. The junction had 4 bases not matched to a gene; V was cut back by 5 bases and J by 1 base. Germline CDR1 and CDR2: SGHRS and YFSETQ. The DNA of the CDR3 is TGCGCCAGCAGACAGGGGGTTCAGAACACCGGGGAGCTGTTTTTT. It specifies CASRQGVQNTGELFF. Combining the CDR3 with reference TRBV5-1 and TRBJ2-2 gives the whole variable domain KAGVTQTPRYLIKTRGQQVTLSCSPISGHRSVSWYQQTPGQGLQFLFEYFSETQRNKGNFPGRFSGRQFSNSRSEMNVSTLELGDSALYLCASRQGVQNTGELFFGEGSRLTVL.

This clonotype was seen ten or more times. The chain recombines TRBV7-3 with TRBJ1-1; 7 nucleotides agree with TRBD1. V shed 4 bases, J shed 4 bases, and the junction held 3 bases outside the gene matches. The CDR3 contains 13 residues. Germline V gene data show CDR1 as SGHTA and CDR2 as FQGTGA. CDR3 residues: CASSWGDSTEAFF. The DNA for the CDR3 is TGTGCCAGCAGCTGGGGGGACAGCACTGAAGCTTTCTTT.

The sample holds a few counts of this clonotype. The rearrangement joins TRBV7-2 to TRBJ2-1; tentative D call: TRBD1 (6 bases). This CDR3 is 12 amino acids long. The germline CDR1 and CDR2 sequences are SGHTA and FQGNSA. V was trimmed by 3 bases and J by 9 bases, leaving 9 bases between them. CDR3 sequence reads: CASSFQGFEQFF. The CDR3 DNA sequence: TGTGCCAGCAGCTTCCAGGGGTTTGAGCAGTTCTTC.

This clonotype was picked up a small number of times. The V gene is TRBV11-1, the J gene TRBJ1-2, with a possible D match to TRBD1 (5 bases). The V and J ends lost 4 bases and 8 bases respectively, with 14 bases between them. Germline loops: CDR1 SGHAT, CDR2 FQDESV (reference sequence). The CDR3 has 13 amino acids. The CDR3 sequence is CASSSTGRDGYTF. CDR3 bases: TGTGCCAGCAGCTCAACAGGAAGGGACGGCTACACCTTC. Based on the CDR3 plus reference TRBV11-1 and TRBJ1-2, the full variable domain is EAEVAQSPRYKITEKSQAVAFWCDPISGHATLYWYRQILGQGPELLVQFQDESVVDDSQLPKDRFSAERLKGVDSTLKIQPAELGDSAMYLCASSSTGRDGYTFGSGTRLTVV.

This clonotype was counted a single time. V usage is TRBV7-3 and J usage is TRBJ2-3; D not resolved. The V gene's germline CDR1 is SGHTA and CDR2 FQGTGA. V dropped 9 bases and J dropped 0 bases, with 22 bases sitting between them. This CDR3 spans 17 amino acids. The DNA for the CDR3 is TGTGCCAGACACCGAGGCAGGCCTTCTCCTAGCACAGATACGCAGTATTTT. Encoded protein: CARHRGRPSPSTDTQYF.